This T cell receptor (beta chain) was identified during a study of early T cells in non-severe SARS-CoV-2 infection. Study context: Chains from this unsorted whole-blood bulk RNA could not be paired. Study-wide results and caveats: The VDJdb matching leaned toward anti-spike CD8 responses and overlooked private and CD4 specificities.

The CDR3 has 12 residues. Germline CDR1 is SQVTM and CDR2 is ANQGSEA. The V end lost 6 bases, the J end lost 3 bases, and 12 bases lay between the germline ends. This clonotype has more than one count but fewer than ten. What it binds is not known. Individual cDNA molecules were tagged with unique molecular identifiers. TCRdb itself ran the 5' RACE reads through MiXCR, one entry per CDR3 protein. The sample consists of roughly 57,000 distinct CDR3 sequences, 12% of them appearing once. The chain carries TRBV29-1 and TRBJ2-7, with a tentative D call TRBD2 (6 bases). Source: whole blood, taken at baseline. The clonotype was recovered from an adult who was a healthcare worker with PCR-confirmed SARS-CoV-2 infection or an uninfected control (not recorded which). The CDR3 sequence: CSVVAEGYEQYF. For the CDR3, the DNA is TGCAGCGTCGTAGCGGAAGGCTACGAGCAGTACTTC.